This T cell receptor beta chain was recorded in a study of blood T cell repertoires in COVID-19. Study-level background: The origin of the acute and convalescent COVID-19 samples was the United States, Italy and Spain.

Germline V gene sequence: CDR1 KGHSH, CDR2 LQKENI. Between the trimmed V and J ends, which lost 3 bases and 8 bases, there was a span of 9 bases. This CDR3 region has 12 residues. In the source study's methods: The authors estimated nucleated cell counts from reference gene primer amplification. Clones were read by immunoSEQ multiplex PCR, and TCRdb kept only the in-frame ones, dropping some. That table gives V, J and clone size, and the DNA gave D and trimming. The sample has around 40,000 clones; about 94% are singletons. The source material was peripheral blood. The chain is built from TRBV18 and TRBJ2-3; possible D gene TRBD2, 5 bases. The clonotype originates from a human donor with active COVID-19. The donor label of this sample is uncertain. CDR3: CASSPDSPTQYF. DNA for the CDR3: TGTGCCAGCTCACCGGACTCCCCTACGCAGTATTTT.